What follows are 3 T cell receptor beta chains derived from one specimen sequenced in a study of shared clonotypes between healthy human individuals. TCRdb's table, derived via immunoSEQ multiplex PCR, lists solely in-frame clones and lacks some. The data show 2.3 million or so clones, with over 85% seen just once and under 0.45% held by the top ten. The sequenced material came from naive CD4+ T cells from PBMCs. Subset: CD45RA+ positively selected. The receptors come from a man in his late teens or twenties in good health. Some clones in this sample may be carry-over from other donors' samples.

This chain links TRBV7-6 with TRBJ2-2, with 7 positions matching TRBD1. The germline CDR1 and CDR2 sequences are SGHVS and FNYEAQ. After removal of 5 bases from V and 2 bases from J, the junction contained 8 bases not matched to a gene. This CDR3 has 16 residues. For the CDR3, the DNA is TGTGCCAGCAGCGGTTTGGGACAGCTCAACACCGGGGAGCTGTTTTTT. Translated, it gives CASSGLGQLNTGELFF.

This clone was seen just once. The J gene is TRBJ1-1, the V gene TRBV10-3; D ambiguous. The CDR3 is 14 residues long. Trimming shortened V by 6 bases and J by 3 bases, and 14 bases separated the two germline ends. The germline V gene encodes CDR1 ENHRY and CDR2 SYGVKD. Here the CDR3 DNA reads TGTGCCATCAGCCTGACTCAGGTGGACACTGAAGCTTTCTTT. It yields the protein CAISLTQVDTEAFF.

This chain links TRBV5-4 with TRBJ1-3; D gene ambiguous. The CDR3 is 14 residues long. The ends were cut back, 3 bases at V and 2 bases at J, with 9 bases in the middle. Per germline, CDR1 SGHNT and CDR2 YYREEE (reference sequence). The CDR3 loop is CASSSTSTGNTIYF. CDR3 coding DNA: TGTGCCAGCAGCTCTACATCGACTGGAAACACCATATATTTT.